These T cell receptor beta chains were read from a single sample in a study of T cell responses to AZD1222 COVID-19 vaccine. Measured with immunoSEQ multiplex PCR; TCRdb has only the in-frame clones, and not every one. Here the sample spans about 120,000 clones, over 70% being singletons. The source was peripheral blood, collected on day 0 of AZD1222 vaccination. The receptors originated from an adult in good health. Both conserved end residues are part of each CDR3. Fields, in order: D gene, clone size, V gene, J gene, CDR3 DNA, CDR3 protein. The D gene is left open where the match is weak. Where a row states a size, it is once, few, many or the class of an expanded clone; other rows omit it.

>-|-|TRBV7-2|TRBJ2-7
TGTGCCAGCAGCTTAGCGGAGGGTACCTACGAGCAGTACTTC
CASSLAEGTYEQYF
>-|-|TRBV5-1|TRBJ1-4
TGCGCCAGCAGCTTTGAAGGGGCGAGCGGAGAAAAACTGTTTTTT
CASSFEGASGEKLFF
>-|-|TRBV29-1|TRBJ2-1
TGCAGCGTTGAAGGTCATGGGGCCTTCATCGATGAGCAGTTCTTC
CSVEGHGAFIDEQFF
>-|-|TRBV27|TRBJ2-1
TGTGCCAGCAGTTTCCGTGGACGGATAAGCTCCTACAATGAGCAGTTCTTC
CASSFRGRISSYNEQFF
>-|-|TRBV27|TRBJ1-2
TGTGCCAGCAGTTTTTCTGGGGATAACTATGGCTACACCTTC
CASSFSGDNYGYTF
>-|-|TRBV6-5|TRBJ2-1
TGTGCCAGCAAGGCCATTTCGGGCGATGAGCAGTTCTTC
CASKAISGDEQFF
>-|once|TRBV5-1|TRBJ1-5
TGCGCCAGCAGCTTGAGGGGGAGTCAGCCCCAGCATTTT
CASSLRGSQPQHF
>-|once|TRBV12-5|TRBJ2-3
TGTGCTAGTGGTTTGGTAAGACAGGCCCTTTATCTGACGCAGTATTTT
CASGLVRQALYLTQYF
>-|-|TRBV18|TRBJ1-4
TGTGCCAGCTCACAGACCTTGGGAAAGGGTACCCAAGCTAATGAAAAACTGTTTTTT
CASSQTLGKGTQANEKLFF
>TRBD2|-|TRBV10-3|TRBJ2-5
TGTGCCATCAGTGAGATCGGGGGGGGAAGTGAGACCCAGTACTTC
CAISEIGGGSETQYF
>-|-|TRBV19|TRBJ1-5
TGTGCCAGTAGTCTGGTGGGGGATCAGCCCCAGCATTTT
CASSLVGDQPQHF
>TRBD2|-|TRBV9|TRBJ2-1
TGTGCCAGCAGCCAGACTAGCGGGGGGAATGAGCAGTTCTTC
CASSQTSGGNEQFF
>-|-|TRBV5-1|TRBJ2-3
TGCGCCAGCAGCCCACTACTTAAAGGGGACACAGATACGCAGTATTTT
CASSPLLKGDTDTQYF
>-|-|TRBV11-2|TRBJ1-2
TGTGCCAGCAGCTTAGTGTCTCACCGGCCTAACTATGGCTACACCTTC
CASSLVSHRPNYGYTF
>-|-|TRBV11-2|TRBJ2-1
TGTGCCAGCAGCTTAGAATGGAATGAGCAGTTCTTC
CASSLEWNEQFF
>TRBD1|-|TRBV10-3|TRBJ1-3
TGTGCCATCAGGGGACAGGGGGCCTCTGGAAACACCATATATTTT
CAIRGQGASGNTIYF
>TRBD2|once|TRBV28|TRBJ2-1
TGTGCCAGCAGTTTGTTGGCTAGCGGGGGAAATGAGCAGTTCTTC
CASSLLASGGNEQFF
>TRBD1|once|TRBV6-2/TRBV6-3|TRBJ1-5
TGTGCCAGCAGCAGGGGGGCCAGGAATCAGCCCCAGCATTTT
CASSRGARNQPQHF
>-|once|TRBV7-9|TRBJ2-7
TGTGCCAGCAGCTCCCGCGGGTACTCCTACGAGCAGTACTTC
CASSSRGYSYEQYF
>TRBD1|once|TRBV2|TRBJ1-2
TGTGCCAGCAGTACAGGGGGCGGCTATGGCTACACCTTC
CASSTGGGYGYTF
>-|-|TRBV29-1|TRBJ2-3
TGCAGCGTTACAGACAGGAGGGAAGCCGCAGATACGCAGTATTTT
CSVTDRREAADTQYF
>TRBD2|-|TRBV7-9|TRBJ2-1
TGTGCCAGCAGACCGACTAGCGGGGGGCCGGGGTACAATGAGCAGTTCTTC
CASRPTSGGPGYNEQFF
>TRBD2|-|TRBV28|TRBJ2-7
TGTGCCAGCAGCCCCAGGAGAAGCGGGAGGGCCTACGAGCAGTACTTC
CASSPRRSGRAYEQYF
>-|-|TRBV24-1|TRBJ2-5
TGTGCCACCAGTGATTCTGCAGGGGTAAAGACCCAGTACTTC
CATSDSAGVKTQYF
>TRBD2|once|TRBV9|TRBJ2-2
TGTGCCAGCAGCGTAGCGGGGGGTGACACCGGGGAGCTGTTTTTT
CASSVAGGDTGELFF
>TRBD1|once|TRBV5-1|TRBJ2-1
TGCGCCAGCAGCAGACCAGACAGGGGGCGAATCAATGAGCAGTTCTTC
CASSRPDRGRINEQFF
>-|-|TRBV7-8|TRBJ2-7
TGTGCCAGCAGCCGGGACTTAGCCTACGAGCAGTACTTC
CASSRDLAYEQYF
>TRBD1|-|TRBV24-1|TRBJ1-5
TGTGCCACCAGTGCCAGAGACAGGGAAGGGAGCAATCAGCCCCAGCATTTT
CATSARDREGSNQPQHF
>-|-|TRBV27|TRBJ2-3
TGTGCCAGCAGTTTATCGGGAGCGCCGGGTACGCAGTATTTT
CASSLSGAPGTQYF
>TRBD1|-|TRBV7-2|TRBJ2-4
TGTGCCAGCACCGACGCGGGACAGGGAGACAACATTCAGTACTTC
CASTDAGQGDNIQYF
>TRBD1|-|TRBV14|TRBJ2-3
TGTGCCAGCAGCCGTGGACAGGGGGCTTTCACAGATACGCAGTATTTT
CASSRGQGAFTDTQYF
>-|-|TRBV30|TRBJ1-4
TGTGCCTGGAACTCCGTCGGCGAAAAACTGTTTTTT
CAWNSVGEKLFF
>TRBD1|-|TRBV7-9|TRBJ1-2
TGTGCCAGCAGCCAATGGGACAGACGACTCTTTTACACCTTC
CASSQWDRRLFYTF